This T cell receptor (beta chain) was sequenced in a study of neurological immune-mediated disorders. Germline V gives CDR1 MNHNS, CDR2 SASEGT. The CDR3 has 12 amino acids. V shed 6 bases and J shed 11 bases, with 16 bases lying between them. This clonotype was counted many times. TCRdb re-analysed the 5' RACE reads in MiXCR, keeping a single row per CDR3 protein. The table has about 53,000 distinct CDR3 sequences, 16% seen once. The V call is TRBV6-1, the J call TRBJ1-1; D not certain. This clonotype was sampled from a man in his sixties in good health. The specimen sequenced was PBMCs. The CDR3 sequence is CASSYRWNEAFF. The CDR3 DNA reads TGTGCCAGCAGCTACAGATGGAACGAGGCTTTCTTT.